The 27 T cell receptor beta chains below were found in one sample sequenced in a study of T-cell reconstitution after alpha-beta-depleted transplantation in children. The authors prepared the TCRbeta library with unique molecular identifiers. TCRdb re-derived calls from the PCR reads in MiXCR, one entry per CDR3 protein. The sample shows hundreds of thousands of distinct CDR3 sequences, over 10% of them seen only once. Sequencing used PBMCs, obtained before TCRalphabeta/CD19-depleted stem cell transplant. These receptors came from a girl aged 2 to 9 with congenital amegakaryocytic thrombocytopenia, due to receive a stem cell transplant.

This clonotype was counted many times. The chain combines TRBV20-1 with TRBJ2-3; D is undetermined. CDR3 length equals 13 residues. Trimming removed 3 bases at V and 0 bases at J, with 7 bases between. Looked up from germline, CDR1 is DFQATT and CDR2 is SNEGSKA (reference sequence). CDR3 sequence reads: CSARKGSTDTQYF. The CDR3 nucleotides are TGCAGTGCTAGGAAGGGCAGCACAGATACGCAGTATTTT.

As regards this clonotype: A much larger clone lies one base from this, so it may be a read error. This chain joins TRBV12-3 or TRBV12-4 and TRBJ2-3, with D perhaps being TRBD1 or TRBD2 (6 bases each). The CDR3 consists of 16 residues. Here the CDR3 reads CASSLKGGGGTGTQYF. CDR3 nucleotides: TGTGCCAGCAGTTTAAAGGGGGGAGGTGGCACAGGTACGCAGTATTTT.

This clonotype occurred many times. The V call is TRBV20-1, the J call TRBJ2-7; D unresolved. The CDR3 is made up of 13 amino acids. Germline V lookup: CDR1 DFQATT, CDR2 SNEGSKA (reference sequence). V was clipped by 5 bases and J by 0 bases, with 11 bases between them. CDR3 in DNA: TGCAGTGCTGGTGGAAAACACTCCTACGAGCAGTACTTC. Its protein is CSAGGKHSYEQYF.

This chain connects TRBV19 to TRBJ2-2; TRBD2 agrees at 7 bases. V was pared by 6 bases and J by 6 bases, with 10 bases of the junction left unmatched. The CDR3 consists of 15 residues. Looked up from germline, CDR1 is LNHDA and CDR2 is SQIVND (reference sequence). The CDR3 spells CASRGWEGPSGELFF. The CDR3 region has the DNA TGTGCCAGTAGGGGGTGGGAGGGCCCATCCGGGGAGCTGTTTTTT.

The chain's CDR3 is CASSLSPYGGSLNYEQYF. The CDR3, as DNA: TGTGCCAGCAGTTTATCGCCCTACGGAGGCAGCCTCAACTACGAGCAGTACTTC. This chain joins TRBV27 and TRBJ2-7, with D tentatively TRBD2 (5 bases). In germline, CDR1 is MNHEY, CDR2 SMNVEV (reference sequence). The CDR3 loop spans 18 amino acids. V was pared by 0 bases and J by 3 bases, with 21 bases between.

This clonotype was counted only a few times. The J gene is TRBJ2-4, the V gene TRBV28, with D possibly being TRBD2 (5 bases). CDR1 and CDR2 (germline): MDHEN, SYDVKM. Trimming shortened V by 6 bases and J by 4 bases, and 7 bases separated the two germline ends. The CDR3 contains 12 residues. The CDR3 reads CASRTGKNIQYF. Written as DNA, the CDR3 is TGTGCCAGCAGGACGGGGAAAAACATTCAGTACTTC.

This clonotype was seen many times. The chain is built from TRBV20-1 and TRBJ2-2; D is unresolved. CDR1 is DFQATT, CDR2 SNEGSKA, per germline (reference sequence). The CDR3 is 15 residues long. V lost 3 bases and J 1 base, leaving 12 bases between the germline ends. In DNA, the CDR3 is TGCAGTGCTAGTGTTGCAGGCCTGAACACCGGGGAGCTGTTTTTT. This encodes CSASVAGLNTGELFF.

V is TRBV25-1 and J is TRBJ1-1; weak D call: TRBD1 (5 bases). Deletions cut 4 bases from V and 4 bases from J, with 16 bases between. The CDR3 contains 15 residues. CDR1 and CDR2 (germline): MGHDK, SYGVNS. CDR3 region: CASSAPPDGGTEAFF. The CDR3 nucleotides are TGTGCCAGCAGTGCCCCCCCGGACGGGGGCACTGAAGCTTTCTTT. Drawing the rest from reference TRBV25-1 and TRBJ1-1, the complete variable domain is EADIYQTPRYLVIGTGKKITLECSQTMGHDKMYWYQQDPGMELHLIHYSYGVNSTEKGDLSSESTVSRIRTEHFPLTLESARPSHTSQYLCASSAPPDGGTEAFFGQGTRLTVV.

The chain couples TRBV30 to TRBJ1-1; D might be TRBD1 (5 bases). Trimming took off 3 bases at V and 4 bases at J, with 12 bases between the two ends. CDR1 and CDR2 (germline): GTSNPN, SVGIG (reference sequence). The CDR3 has 13 amino acids. The CDR3 DNA follows: TGTGCCTGGAGGGAGGGGTTGGGCACTGAAGCTTTCTTT. Its translation: CAWREGLGTEAFF.

This clonotype was seen a handful of times. The chain has TRBV30 and TRBJ1-5; no clear D. Trimming took 1 base from V and 9 from J, leaving 10 bases between them. The germline gives CDR1 GTSNPN, CDR2 SVGIG (reference sequence). CDR3 length: 12 residues. This CDR3 reads CAWSDPLGPQHF. The CDR3, as DNA: TGTGCCTGGAGTGACCCCCTGGGGCCCCAGCATTTT.

Ten or more counts support this clonotype. The rearrangement joins TRBV29-1 to TRBJ1-2; D gene unclear. Germline V gene sequence: CDR1 SQVTM, CDR2 ANQGSEA. This CDR3 contains 13 residues. Between the trimmed V and J ends, which lost 0 bases and 8 bases, there was a span of 13 bases. The CDR3 loop reads CSVEDRWTWGYTF. CDR3 sequence (DNA): TGCAGCGTTGAAGATCGCTGGACGTGGGGCTACACCTTC.

The rearrangement uses TRBV11-2 and TRBJ2-3; D remains ambiguous. Germline loops: CDR1 SGHAT, CDR2 FQNNGV. The CDR3 has 14 amino acids. V gave up 3 bases and J gave up 2 bases, with 9 bases separating them. The CDR3 protein is CASSLRVTTDTQYF. The CDR3 nucleotides read TGTGCCAGCAGCTTGCGCGTGACCACAGATACGCAGTATTTT. Full variable domain (remainder filled in from reference TRBV11-2 and TRBJ2-3): EAGVAQSPRYKIIEKRQSVAFWCNPISGHATLYWYQQILGQGPKLLIQFQNNGVVDDSQLPKDRFSAERLKGVDSTLKIQPAKLEDSAVYLCASSLRVTTDTQYFGPGTRLTVL.

This clonotype came up a few times. The chain joins TRBV5-1 to TRBJ2-3; D uncertain. The CDR3 is 13 amino acids. The V and J ends lost 0 bases and 6 bases respectively, with 8 bases between them. Germline CDR1 is SGHRS and CDR2 is YFSETQ. CDR3 nucleotide sequence: TGCGCCAGCAGCTTGGCAGTGAGCGATACGCAGTATTTT. Protein sequence: CASSLAVSDTQYF.

This clonotype was detected ten times or more. Here the CDR3 reads CASRTQGWDGYTF. The DNA for the CDR3 is TGTGCCAGCAGGACACAGGGGTGGGATGGCTACACCTTC. This rearrangement joins TRBV12-3 or TRBV12-4 to TRBJ1-2; TRBD1 agrees at 7 bases. V gave up 6 bases and J gave up 6 bases; unmatched junction bases: 7. CDR3 length: 13 residues.

This clonotype was detected ten times or more. The chain employs TRBV5-6 and TRBJ2-5; D unresolved. This CDR3 is built from 14 residues. Germline-derived CDR1 and CDR2 are SGHDT and YYEEEE. The V and J ends lost 4 bases and 2 bases respectively, with 12 bases between them. CDR3 region: CASSLVSRQETQYF. CDR3 DNA sequence: TGTGCCAGCAGCCTTGTTTCTCGGCAAGAGACCCAGTACTTC.

This clonotype was seen repeatedly, ten times or more. The rearrangement joins TRBV5-1 to TRBJ2-1; TRBD2 matches 11 bases. The germline V gene has CDR1 SGHRS and CDR2 YFSETQ. CDR3 length: 16 residues. Trimming took 0 bases from V and 9 from J; bases not matched to a gene: 8. This CDR3 is CASSLGLAGGVREQFF. The CDR3 nucleotides read TGCGCCAGCAGCTTGGGCCTAGCGGGAGGTGTTCGTGAGCAGTTCTTC.

The rearrangement uses TRBV7-9 and TRBJ1-1; D may be TRBD1 (6 bases). Trimming removed 6 bases at V and 7 bases at J, with 18 bases between. This CDR3 region has 14 residues. Germline assignment: CDR1 SEHNR and CDR2 FQNEAQ (reference sequence). This CDR3 reads CASRQGGARNEAFF. As DNA, the CDR3 is TGTGCCAGCAGGCAAGGGGGGGCGAGAAATGAAGCTTTCTTT.

This clonotype was seen many times. J is TRBJ2-2 and V is TRBV7-9; D is ambiguous. The CDR3 is 12 amino acids. In germline, CDR1 is SEHNR, CDR2 FQNEAQ (reference sequence). The V end was cut by 6 bases, the J end by 6 bases, with 8 bases between. Written as DNA, the CDR3 is TGTGCCAGCAGTTTCACCCCCGGGGAGCTGTTTTTT. It translates to CASSFTPGELFF.

This clonotype was picked up many times. The CDR3 region is CATGPGPTGDTQYF. In nucleotides, the CDR3 is TGTGCCACCGGACCGGGACCCACGGGGGATACGCAGTATTTT. This chain uses TRBV10-3 with TRBJ2-3, with D perhaps matching TRBD1 or TRBD2 (5 bases each). This CDR3 has 14 amino acids. Germline lookup yields CDR1 ENHRY and CDR2 SYGVKD. Trimming removed 10 bases from V and 6 bases from J, with 20 bases in between.

In its sample, this clonotype was seen many times. The V call is TRBV12-3 or TRBV12-4, the J call TRBJ2-5; 7 bases fit TRBD2. The CDR3 totals 15 residues. The V segment lost 5 bases and the J segment 5 bases; nucleotides outside the gene matches: 11. Written as DNA, the CDR3 is TGTGCCAGCAGTCCCTCGCGGCGGGAGTATGAGACCCAGTACTTC. This encodes CASSPSRREYETQYF.

This clonotype came up many times. The V call is TRBV20-1, the J call TRBJ1-2; 8 bases line up with TRBD1. J lost 3 bases, V lost 0 bases, and 9 bases had no gene match. The CDR3 runs to 16 residues. CDR1 is DFQATT and CDR2 is SNEGSKA in the germline V gene (reference sequence). The CDR3 DNA reads TGCAGTGCTAGAGACGCCCTAGGACAGGGAGACTATGGCTACACCTTC. This encodes CSARDALGQGDYGYTF.

The sample holds one count of this clonotype. The J gene is TRBJ2-7, the V gene TRBV5-1, with a tentative D call TRBD1 (5 bases). The V and J ends lost 0 bases and 2 bases respectively, with 9 bases between them. Germline CDR1 and CDR2: SGHRS and YFSETQ. The CDR3 spans 14 residues. The CDR3 DNA reads TGCGCCAGCAGCTTGGCAGGGCCCGCCTACGAGCAGTACTTC. Translating it yields CASSLAGPAYEQYF.

In this sample, this clonotype turned up a few times. V usage is TRBV5-6 and J usage is TRBJ2-7; possibly TRBD1 for D (6 bases). Germline V gene sequence: CDR1 SGHDT, CDR2 YYEEEE. The CDR3 runs to 14 residues. V lost 2 bases to trimming and J lost 4 bases, with 13 bases between them. The CDR3 region is CASSLLGGRYEQYF. The CDR3 DNA reads as TGTGCCAGCAGCTTACTAGGGGGAAGGTACGAGCAGTACTTC.

Ten or more counts support this clonotype. The rearrangement links TRBV20-1 to TRBJ2-5; D is possibly TRBD2 (6 bases). The length of the CDR3 is 12 residues. Looked up from germline, CDR1 is DFQATT and CDR2 is SNEGSKA (reference sequence). CDR3 nucleotide sequence: TGCAGCTCTACGGTGGGAGGAGAGACCCAGTACTTC. This translates into CSSTVGGETQYF.

This CDR3 reads CSARRGTSGRTDTQYF. The CDR3 DNA reads TGCAGTGCTAGGAGGGGGACTAGCGGGAGGACTGATACGCAGTATTTT. The rearrangement uses TRBV20-1 and TRBJ2-3, with TRBD2 matching over 15 bases. Germline V gene lookup returns CDR1 DFQATT and CDR2 SNEGSKA (reference sequence). V was pared by 3 bases and J by 6 bases, with 7 bases of the junction left unmatched. The CDR3 covers 16 residues.

This clonotype was seen a few times. The chain carries TRBV11-1 and TRBJ2-1, with 7 bases aligning to TRBD2. Germline CDR1 SGHAT, CDR2 FQDESV (reference sequence). CDR3 length: 14 amino acids. With 4 bases clipped from V and 7 bases from J, the junction kept 7 bases outside the gene matches. CDR3 bases: TGTGCCAGCAGCTCCTGGACTAGGCATAATGAGCAGTTCTTC. This codes for CASSSWTRHNEQFF.

This chain uses TRBV29-1 with TRBJ2-7, with 11 bases aligning to TRBD1. After removal of 6 bases from V and 5 bases from J, the junction contained 12 bases not matched to a gene. The CDR3 is made up of 15 amino acids. Germline values: CDR1 SQVTM, CDR2 ANQGSEA. For the CDR3, the DNA is TGCAGCGTCCCGACCATCGGGACAGGGGGAAACGAGCAGTACTTC. Translated, it gives CSVPTIGTGGNEQYF.